The rows below give T cell receptor beta chains drawn from one sample of a study of shared clonotypes between healthy human individuals. Profiling relied on immunoSEQ multiplex PCR, and the TCRdb table lists in-frame clones only, not all of them. Of more than 2 million clones in the sample, under 97% were seen once. Material for sequencing was naive CD4+ T cells sorted from blood. Receptors originate from a man aged 18 to 35 in good health. CDR3s include the opening cysteine and the closing phenylalanine or tryptophan. D genes are given only for firm matches. Clone size is not always given. Where it is, it says once, few, many or a class for expanded clones.

>TRBV5-6|TRBD1|TRBJ2-7|NA
CASSTDGQGISEQYF
TGTGCCAGCAGCACAGATGGACAGGGCATCAGCGAGCAGTACTTC
>TRBV12-5|TRBD1|TRBJ2-5|NA
CASGLFPGTGVSETQYF
TGTGCTAGTGGTTTGTTCCCCGGGACAGGGGTCTCAGAGACCCAGTACTTC
>TRBV10-3|NA|TRBJ2-7|NA
CAISDTPAEQYF
TGTGCCATCAGTGACACTCCGGCCGAGCAGTACTTC
>TRBV19|TRBD1|TRBJ1-5|NA
CASSNRDRGRNQPQHF
TGTGCCAGTAGTAACCGGGACAGGGGGCGAAATCAGCCCCAGCATTTT
>TRBV5-1|NA|TRBJ2-2|NA
CASSLRTDIPGELFF
TGCGCCAGCAGCTTGAGGACCGACATTCCCGGGGAGCTGTTTTTT
>TRBV6-6|NA|TRBJ1-1|NA
CASSRTRDTEAFF
TGTGCCAGCAGTAGGACAAGGGACACTGAAGCTTTCTTT
>TRBV10-1|NA|TRBJ1-3|NA
CASRTGNTIYF
TGCGCCAGCAGGACTGGAAACACCATATATTTT
>TRBV7-9|TRBD1|TRBJ1-1|NA
CASSRGQGTEAFF
TGTGCCAGCAGCCGAGGACAGGGCACTGAAGCTTTCTTT
>TRBV7-2|NA|TRBJ1-2|NA
CASSLSVWYGYTF
TGTGCCAGCAGCTTGAGTGTTTGGTATGGCTACACCTTC
>TRBV19|TRBD1|TRBJ2-4|NA
CASSIEVRGTGIQYF
TGTGCCAGTAGTATAGAGGTACGAGGGACAGGCATTCAGTACTTC
>TRBV5-4|NA|TRBJ2-7|NA
CASSGTETPYEQYF
TGTGCCAGCAGCGGGACGGAAACCCCCTACGAGCAGTACTTC
>TRBV5-4|NA|TRBJ1-6|few
CASSLGNTGSYNSPLHF
TGTGCCAGCAGCTTGGGAAACACAGGGTCGTATAATTCACCCCTCCACTTT
>TRBV27|NA|TRBJ2-7|NA
CASSLEGGSDEQYF
TGTGCCAGCAGTTTGGAGGGTGGGAGTGACGAGCAGTACTTC
>TRBV2|TRBD1|TRBJ2-7|NA
CASREDRASSYEQYF
TGTGCCAGCAGGGAAGACAGGGCGAGCTCCTACGAGCAGTACTTC
>TRBV11-2|NA|TRBJ2-2|once
CASSLIGGLFF
TGTGCCAGCAGCTTAATCGGCGGGCTGTTTTTT
>TRBV27|NA|TRBJ2-7|NA
CASKGPNSYEQYF
TGTGCCAGCAAGGGACCGAATTCCTACGAGCAGTACTTC
>TRBV10-2|TRBD2|TRBJ2-3|NA
CASGLATDTQYF
TGCGCCAGCGGACTAGCAACAGATACGCAGTATTTT
>TRBV7-2|TRBD2|TRBJ2-7|NA
CASTTRLDGGAGEQYF
TGTGCCAGCACCACAAGGCTAGACGGGGGGGCCGGCGAGCAGTACTTC
>TRBV7-2|TRBD2|TRBJ2-7|NA
CASSPRGLPPYEQYF
TGTGCCAGCAGCCCACGGGGACTACCCCCCTACGAGCAGTACTTC
>TRBV10-3|NA|TRBJ2-6|NA
CAISESSGVPRQANVLTF
TGTGCCATCAGTGAGTCGTCAGGGGTTCCGAGACAGGCCAACGTCCTGACTTTC
>TRBV7-2|NA|TRBJ1-4|NA
CASSLRQSATNEKLFF
TGTGCCAGCAGCTTAAGACAGTCTGCAACTAATGAAAAACTGTTTTTT
>TRBV7-2|NA|TRBJ1-1|NA
CASSLRINTEAFF
TGTGCCAGCAGCTTACGAATCAACACTGAAGCTTTCTTT
>TRBV18|TRBD1|TRBJ1-1|NA
CASSPPNRGEAFF
TGTGCCAGCTCACCCCCAAACAGGGGTGAAGCTTTCTTT
>TRBV10-1|NA|TRBJ2-7|NA
CASSGVGAGEQYF
TGCGCCAGCAGTGGTGTAGGGGCGGGCGAGCAGTACTTC
>TRBV5-1|TRBD1|TRBJ1-3|NA
CASSLEGQPISGNTIYF
TGCGCCAGCAGCTTGGAGGGACAGCCGATCTCTGGAAACACCATATATTTT
>TRBV5-4|NA|TRBJ2-1|NA
CASSPTSQGNEQFF
TGTGCCAGCAGCCCGACTTCTCAGGGTAATGAGCAGTTCTTC
>TRBV4-1|NA|TRBJ1-5|NA
CASSQDRAQPQHF
TGCGCCAGCAGCCAAGACAGGGCTCAGCCCCAGCATTTT
>TRBV28|NA|TRBJ1-2|NA
CASSADSYGYTF
TGTGCCAGCAGTGCCGACAGTTATGGCTACACCTTC
>TRBV6-1|NA|TRBJ1-1|NA
CASSTTGNTEAFF
TGTGCCAGCAGTACGACAGGGAACACTGAAGCTTTCTTT
>TRBV7-2|TRBD2|TRBJ2-7|NA
CASSLAGGPSEQYF
TGTGCCAGCAGCTTAGCGGGAGGGCCATCCGAGCAGTACTTC
>TRBV2|NA|TRBJ1-2|NA
CASSGDGGYGYTF
TGTGCCAGCAGTGGTGACGGAGGCTATGGCTACACCTTC
>TRBV19|TRBD1|TRBJ1-6|once
CASSTTGGHNSPLHF
TGTGCCAGTAGTACGACAGGGGGCCATAATTCACCCCTCCACTTT
>TRBV6-1|NA|TRBJ1-1|NA
CASSANGNTEAFF
TGTGCCAGCAGTGCCAACGGGAACACTGAAGCTTTCTTT
>TRBV7-8|NA|TRBJ2-5|NA
CASSFLRGKETQYF
TGTGCCAGCAGCTTTCTGAGGGGTAAAGAGACCCAGTACTTC
>TRBV5-1|NA|TRBJ1-3|once
CASSLVSGAGNTIYF
TGCGCCAGCAGCTTGGTTTCAGGGGCTGGAAACACCATATATTTT
>TRBV4-1|TRBD2|TRBJ2-7|NA
CASSQDFRTSGSSLEQYF
TGCGCCAGCAGCCAAGATTTCCGGACTAGCGGGAGCTCCCTCGAGCAGTACTTC
>TRBV11-2|NA|TRBJ1-1|NA
CASSLGVGEAFF
TGTGCCAGCAGCTTAGGTGTAGGGGAAGCTTTCTTT